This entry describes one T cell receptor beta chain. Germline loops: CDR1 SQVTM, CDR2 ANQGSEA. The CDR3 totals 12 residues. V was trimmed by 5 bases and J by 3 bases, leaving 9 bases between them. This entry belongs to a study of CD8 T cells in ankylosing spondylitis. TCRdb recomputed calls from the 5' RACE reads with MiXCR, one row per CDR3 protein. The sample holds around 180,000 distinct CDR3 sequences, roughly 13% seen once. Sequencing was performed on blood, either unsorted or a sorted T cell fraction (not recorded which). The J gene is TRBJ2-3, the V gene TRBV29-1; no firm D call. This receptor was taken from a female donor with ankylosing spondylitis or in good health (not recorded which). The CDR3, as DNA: TGCAGCGTTTTGGGCCCAACAGATACGCAGTATTTT. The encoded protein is CSVLGPTDTQYF.